Below, 23 T cell receptor beta chains from the same sample are listed, as sequenced in a study of shared clonotypes between healthy human individuals. TCRdb keeps only in-frame clones here, not all; method: immunoSEQ multiplex PCR. The sample gives about 1.5 million clones, roughly 98% of which show up once; approximately 0.44% is in the top ten. Sample: naive CD4+ T cells sorted from blood. Stated subset: CD45RA+ positively selected. These receptors all stem from a young man in good health.

The gene calls are TRBV19 and TRBJ1-1, with D perhaps TRBD1 (5 bases). The CDR3 loop spans 13 amino acids. The V and J ends lost 1 base and 8 bases respectively, with 11 bases between them. Germline-derived CDR1 and CDR2 are LNHDA and SQIVND (reference sequence). The CDR3 DNA reads TGTGCCAGTAGTATAGTGGGGCAGGGCGAAGCTTTCTTT. Its translation: CASSIVGQGEAFF.

Comment on this clone: The sample contains more than one DNA sequence encoding this CDR3. The V call is TRBV11-2, the J call TRBJ1-5; TRBD1 matches 11 bases. This CDR3 spans 15 amino acids. In germline, CDR1 is SGHAT, CDR2 FQNNGV. V gave up 5 bases and J gave up 4 bases; unmatched junction bases: 4. This CDR3 reads CASSLGTGGNQPQHF. The CDR3 nucleotides read TGTGCCAGCAGCCTGGGGACAGGGGGAAATCAGCCCCAGCATTTT.

The genes are TRBV29-1 and TRBJ2-1, with D unclear. The CDR3 length is 13 residues. Trimming took off 5 bases at V and 2 bases at J, with 10 bases between the two ends. Per the germline V gene, CDR1 is SQVTM and CDR2 is ANQGSEA. Here the CDR3 reads CSVYSDPYNEQFF. CDR3 bases: TGCAGCGTTTACAGCGACCCCTACAATGAGCAGTTCTTC.

V usage is TRBV27 and J usage is TRBJ1-1; 11 nucleotides match TRBD1. From germline, CDR1 is MNHEY and CDR2 SMNVEV (reference sequence). This CDR3 is 16 amino acids long. J gave up 6 bases and V 7 bases, and 13 bases lay outside the gene matches. The CDR3 region is CASKHGQGAPRAEAFF. DNA for the CDR3: TGTGCCAGCAAACACGGACAGGGGGCCCCCCGGGCTGAAGCTTTCTTT.

The V call is TRBV30, the J call TRBJ1-4; the D is unclear. Germline CDR1 and CDR2: GTSNPN and SVGIG (reference sequence). This CDR3 spans 12 amino acids. V was pared by 1 base and J by 7 bases, with 7 bases between. CDR3 sequence: CAWSGKAEKLFF. The CDR3 DNA follows: TGTGCCTGGAGTGGAAAGGCTGAAAAACTGTTTTTT.

The chain has TRBV4-3 and TRBJ2-3; D call uncertain. The CDR3 length is 13 residues. CDR1 and CDR2 (germline): LGHNA, YSLEER. Trimming removed 3 bases from V and 0 bases from J, with 4 bases in between. Written as DNA, the CDR3 is TGCGCCAGCAGCCACGACAGCACAGATACGCAGTATTTT. As protein: CASSHDSTDTQYF.

This clone came up once. The sample contains more than one DNA sequence encoding this CDR3. V usage is TRBV6-5 and J usage is TRBJ2-7, with D possibly TRBD2 on 6 matching bases. Trimming took 4 bases from V and 3 from J, leaving 13 bases between them. Germline assignment: CDR1 MNHEY and CDR2 SVGAGI. CDR3 length: 14 residues. CDR3: CASSSSGFRYEQYF. DNA for the CDR3: TGTGCCAGCAGTTCCAGCGGGTTTCGCTACGAGCAGTACTTC.

The rearrangement joins TRBV9 to TRBJ1-2; no reliable D call. Germline CDR1 reads SGDLS; CDR2 reads YYNGEE. The V gene lost 0 bases and the J gene lost 4 bases, with 13 bases spanning the gap. The CDR3 runs 15 residues. The CDR3 region is CASSVESGPRYGYTF. CDR3 coding DNA: TGTGCCAGCAGCGTAGAGTCAGGACCCCGCTATGGCTACACCTTC.

The rearrangement links TRBV6-6 to TRBJ2-2; perhaps TRBD1 as D (6 bases). CDR3 length: 16 amino acids. Trimming shortened V by 7 bases and J by 3 bases, and 18 bases separated the two germline ends. Germline assignment: CDR1 MNHNY and CDR2 SVGAGI (reference sequence). CDR3: CASNLQGREYTGELFF. CDR3 nucleotides: TGTGCCAGCAACCTACAGGGCAGGGAATACACCGGGGAGCTGTTTTTT.

This chain links TRBV27 with TRBJ2-1; 8 bases match TRBD2. Germline CDR1 MNHEY, CDR2 SMNVEV (reference sequence). With V trimmed by 2 bases and J by 4 bases, 7 bases remained unmatched. This CDR3 is 16 amino acids long. DNA for the CDR3: TGTGCCAGCAGTTTAACCAGACTAGCGTCTTACAATGAGCAGTTCTTC. Its translation: CASSLTRLASYNEQFF.

The chain is built from TRBV6-1 and TRBJ2-7; D is perhaps TRBD1 (6 bases). Trimming took 0 bases from V and 4 from J, leaving 16 bases between them. The CDR3 is made up of 16 amino acids. Germline-derived CDR1 and CDR2 are MNHNS and SASEGT. The CDR3 spells CASSEAHNRARYEQYF. The CDR3 DNA reads TGTGCCAGCAGTGAAGCGCATAACAGGGCGCGATACGAGCAGTACTTC.

The chain employs TRBV11-1 and TRBJ2-5; D call uncertain. There are 14 residues in the CDR3. Trimming removed 1 base from V and 2 bases from J, with 8 bases in between. The germline V gene has CDR1 SGHAT and CDR2 FQDESV (reference sequence). The CDR3 is CASSLEAVQETQYF. CDR3 DNA sequence: TGTGCCAGCAGCTTAGAGGCGGTTCAAGAGACCCAGTACTTC.

The chain couples TRBV9 to TRBJ2-2, with D possibly being TRBD1 or TRBD2 (5 bases each). The CDR3 runs to 13 residues. Trimming removed 2 bases at V and 7 bases at J, with 9 bases between. CDR1 and CDR2 from the germline V gene are SGDLS and YYNGEE. The CDR3, as DNA: TGTGCCAGCAGCGTTATGGGGGTCGGGGAGCTGTTTTTT. Encoded protein: CASSVMGVGELFF.

The rearrangement joins TRBV14 to TRBJ2-7; 8 nucleotides line up with TRBD1. The J segment lost 3 bases and the V segment lost 11 bases, leaving 6 bases of the junction unmatched. Germline CDR1 reads SGHDN; CDR2 reads FVKESK. This CDR3 is 12 amino acids long. The CDR3 DNA reads TGTGCCGGTGGGACAGGTGGCTACGAGCAGTACTTC. Translating it yields CAGGTGGYEQYF.

The V and J genes are TRBV7-6 and TRBJ1-1; D is ambiguous. The CDR3 loop spans 13 amino acids. Trimming left V 2 bases short and J 6 bases short, with 10 bases between. In germline, CDR1 is SGHVS, CDR2 FNYEAQ. CDR3 protein: CASSLYEVAEAFF. CDR3 nucleotides: TGTGCCAGCAGCTTATATGAAGTCGCTGAAGCTTTCTTT.

The V and J genes are TRBV5-1 and TRBJ2-3; D gene uncertain. The V and J ends lost 0 bases and 1 base respectively, with 9 bases between them. This CDR3 comprises 15 residues. CDR1 SGHRS and CDR2 YFSETQ come from the germline V gene. The CDR3: CASSLGHSRTDTQYF. The CDR3 DNA reads TGCGCCAGCAGCTTGGGACATTCCCGCACAGATACGCAGTATTTT.

J is TRBJ2-7 and V is TRBV18; 11 bases map to TRBD2. Trimming removed 3 bases from V and 5 bases from J; junction bases left unmatched: 3. This CDR3 region has 14 residues. Germline CDR1 reads KGHSH; CDR2 reads LQKENI. The CDR3 protein is CASSPLAGGNEQYF. CDR3 DNA: TGTGCCAGCTCACCTTTAGCGGGAGGGAACGAGCAGTACTTC.

The chain uses TRBV6-1 and TRBJ2-7; no definite D call. Trimming stripped 0 bases from V and 7 bases from J, with 10 bases between. Germline-derived CDR1 and CDR2 are MNHNS and SASEGT. The CDR3 contains 13 residues. The CDR3 DNA reads TGTGCCAGCAGTGAAGCCCTGCCGAGGGAGCAGTACTTC. Translation: CASSEALPREQYF.

The V call is TRBV25-1, the J call TRBJ2-7, with D perhaps being TRBD1 or TRBD2 (6 bases each). Per the germline V gene, CDR1 is MGHDK and CDR2 is SYGVNS. CDR3 length: 12 residues. The V gene lost 2 bases and the J gene lost 7 bases, with 9 bases spanning the gap. CDR3 in DNA: TGTGCCAGCAGTGAAACAGGGAGGGAGCAGTACTTC. Translating gives CASSETGREQYF.

J is TRBJ2-5 and V is TRBV6-6; 8 bases map to TRBD2. The CDR3 totals 14 residues. Germline V lookup: CDR1 MNHNY, CDR2 SVGAGI (reference sequence). V dropped 6 bases and J dropped 5; count of bases not matched to a gene: 8. The DNA of the CDR3 is TGTGCCAGCAGGAGAGCGGGAGCGGGTGAGACCCAGTACTTC. Its translation: CASRRAGAGETQYF.

The V and J genes are TRBV2 and TRBJ1-5; the D is unclear. Germline V gene sequence: CDR1 SNHLY, CDR2 FYNNEI. The CDR3 runs to 14 residues. Trimming removed 6 bases at V and 4 bases at J, with 13 bases between. CDR3 bases: TGTGCCAGCAGAGCACAGACACAGAATCAGCCCCAGCATTTT. This encodes CASRAQTQNQPQHF.

V is TRBV2 and J is TRBJ2-2; D is ambiguous. CDR1 is SNHLY and CDR2 is FYNNEI in the germline V gene. V lost 2 bases, J lost 0 bases, and 10 bases lay in between. CDR3 length: 16 residues. CDR3 amino acids: CASSERAPPNTGELFF. The CDR3 coding sequence is TGTGCCAGCAGTGAACGGGCACCCCCGAACACCGGGGAGCTGTTTTTT. Filled out from reference TRBV2 and TRBJ2-2, the complete variable domain reads EPEVTQTPSHQVTQMGQEVILRCVPISNHLYFYWYRQILGQKVEFLVSFYNNEISEKSEIFDDQFSVERPDGSNFTLKIRSTKLEDSAMYFCASSERAPPNTGELFFGEGSRLTVL.

This chain links TRBV5-1 with TRBJ2-1; D might be TRBD2 (7 bases). Germline V lookup: CDR1 SGHRS, CDR2 YFSETQ. Trimming left V 4 bases short and J 8 bases short, with 25 bases between. CDR3 size: 17 residues. The CDR3 region is CASSIVGGPMGGHEQFF. The CDR3 DNA reads TGCGCCAGCAGCATCGTGGGGGGGCCCATGGGAGGCCATGAGCAGTTCTTC. The full variable domain, completed using reference TRBV5-1 and TRBJ2-1, is KAGVTQTPRYLIKTRGQQVTLSCSPISGHRSVSWYQQTPGQGLQFLFEYFSETQRNKGNFPGRFSGRQFSNSRSEMNVSTLELGDSALYLCASSIVGGPMGGHEQFFGPGTRLTVL.